The clone carrying this TCR beta chain was seen more than once but under ten times. As yet, its antigen is unknown. These data are taken from a study of human T cells and chemical hapten exposure. Overall study results and limits: TCRs exceeding 1 in 1000 frequency stayed unchanged with DPC sensitization.

TCRdb called the RACE reads again in MiXCR, with one record for every CDR3 protein. This table holds 150,000 to 200,000 distinct CDR3 sequences, 25% to 35% found once. Time point indicated: patch test 3, about 24 weeks after DPC sensitization. Treatment indicated: therapeutic diphenylcyclopropenone sensitization with weekly scalp DPC. Prior to application of each patch test, blood was drawn. There are 13 residues in the CDR3. With 7 bases removed from V and 10 bases from J, the gap between germline ends came to 17 bases. Germline-derived CDR1 and CDR2 are LNHNV and YYDKDF (reference sequence). This chain uses TRBV15 with TRBJ2-1; D may correspond to TRBD1 or TRBD2 (5 bases each). The sample consisted of whole blood, taken in connection with sensitization to the hapten diphenylcyclopropenone (DPC). This clonotype was sampled from a woman aged 18-35 years with alopecia areata. Some clones in this sample may be carry-over from other donors' samples. Here the CDR3 reads CATKFQRWGEQFF. DNA for the CDR3: TGTGCCACCAAATTCCAGAGATGGGGGGAGCAGTTCTTC.